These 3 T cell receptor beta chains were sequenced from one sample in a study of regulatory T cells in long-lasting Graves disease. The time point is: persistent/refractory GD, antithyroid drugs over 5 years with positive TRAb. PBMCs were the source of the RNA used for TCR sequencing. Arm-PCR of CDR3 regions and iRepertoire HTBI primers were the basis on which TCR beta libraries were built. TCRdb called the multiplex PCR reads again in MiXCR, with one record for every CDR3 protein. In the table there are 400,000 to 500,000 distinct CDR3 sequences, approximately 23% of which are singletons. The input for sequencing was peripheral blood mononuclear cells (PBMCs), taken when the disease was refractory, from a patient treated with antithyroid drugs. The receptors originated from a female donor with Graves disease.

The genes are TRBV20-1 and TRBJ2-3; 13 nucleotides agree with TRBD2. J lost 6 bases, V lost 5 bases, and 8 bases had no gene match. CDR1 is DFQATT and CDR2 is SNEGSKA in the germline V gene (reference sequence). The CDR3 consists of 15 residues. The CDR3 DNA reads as TGCAGTGCTCAGGGGACTAGCGGGAATACGGATACGCAGTATTTT. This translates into CSAQGTSGNTDTQYF.

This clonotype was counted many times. For the CDR3, the DNA is TGTGCCAGCAGCGCCCGGGACAGGGGATCTGGGGAGCTGTTTTTT. This sequence encodes CASSARDRGSGELFF. V gene TRBV11-2 combines with J gene TRBJ2-2, with 10 bases that match TRBD1. Germline V gene lookup returns CDR1 SGHAT and CDR2 FQNNGV. This CDR3 region has 15 residues. Germline trimming cut 5 bases from V and 8 bases from J; bases unmatched to any gene: 8.

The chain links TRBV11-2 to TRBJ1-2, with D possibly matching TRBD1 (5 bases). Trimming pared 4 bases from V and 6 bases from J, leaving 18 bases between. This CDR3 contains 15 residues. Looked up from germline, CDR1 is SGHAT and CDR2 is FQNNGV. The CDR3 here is CASSSLTARWNGYTF. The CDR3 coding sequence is TGTGCCAGCAGCTCCTTGACAGCCCGGTGGAATGGCTACACCTTC.